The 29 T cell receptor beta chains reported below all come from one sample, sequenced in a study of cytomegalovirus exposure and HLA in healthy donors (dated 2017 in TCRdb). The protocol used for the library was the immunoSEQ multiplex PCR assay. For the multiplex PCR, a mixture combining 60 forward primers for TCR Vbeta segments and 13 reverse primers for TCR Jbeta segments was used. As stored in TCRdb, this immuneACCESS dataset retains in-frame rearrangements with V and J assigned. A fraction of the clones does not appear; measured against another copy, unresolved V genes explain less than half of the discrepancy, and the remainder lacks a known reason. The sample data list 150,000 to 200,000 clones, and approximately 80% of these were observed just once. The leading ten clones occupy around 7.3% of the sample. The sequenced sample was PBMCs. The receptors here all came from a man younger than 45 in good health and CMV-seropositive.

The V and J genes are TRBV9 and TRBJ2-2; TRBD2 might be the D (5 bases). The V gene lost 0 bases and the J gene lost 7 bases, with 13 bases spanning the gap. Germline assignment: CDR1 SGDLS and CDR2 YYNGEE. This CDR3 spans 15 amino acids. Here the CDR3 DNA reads TGTGCCAGCAGCGTAGTCCTGGGAGACGGCGGGGAGCTGTTTTTT. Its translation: CASSVVLGDGGELFF.

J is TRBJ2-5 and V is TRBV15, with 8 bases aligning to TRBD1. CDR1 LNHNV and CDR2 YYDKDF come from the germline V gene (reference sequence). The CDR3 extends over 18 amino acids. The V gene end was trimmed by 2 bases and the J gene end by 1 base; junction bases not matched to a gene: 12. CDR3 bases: TGTGCCACCAGCAGAATCGTGTTCAAACAGGGGGTCCAAGAGACCCAGTACTTC. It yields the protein CATSRIVFKQGVQETQYF.

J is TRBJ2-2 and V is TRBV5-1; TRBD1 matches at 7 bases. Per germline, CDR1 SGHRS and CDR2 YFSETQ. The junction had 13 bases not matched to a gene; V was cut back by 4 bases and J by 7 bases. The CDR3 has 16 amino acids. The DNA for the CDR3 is TGCGCCAGCAGCGGCACCGGGACAGACAGTGGCGGGGAGCTGTTTTTT. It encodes CASSGTGTDSGGELFF.

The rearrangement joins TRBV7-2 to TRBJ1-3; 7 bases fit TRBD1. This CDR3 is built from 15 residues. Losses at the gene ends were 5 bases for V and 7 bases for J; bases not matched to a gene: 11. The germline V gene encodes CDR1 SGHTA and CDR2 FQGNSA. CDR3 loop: CASSPTGEYRNTIYF. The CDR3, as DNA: TGTGCCAGCAGCCCCACAGGGGAGTATAGGAACACCATATATTTT. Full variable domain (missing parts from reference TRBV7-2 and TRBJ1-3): GAGVSQSPSNKVTEKGKDVELRCDPISGHTALYWYRQSLGQGLEFLIYFQGNSAPDKSGLPSDRFSAERTGGSVSTLTIQRTQQEDSAVYLCASSPTGEYRNTIYFGEGSWLTVV.

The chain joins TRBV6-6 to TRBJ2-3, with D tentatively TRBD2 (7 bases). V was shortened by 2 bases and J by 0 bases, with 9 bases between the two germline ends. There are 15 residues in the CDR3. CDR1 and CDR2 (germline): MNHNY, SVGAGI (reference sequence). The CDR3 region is CASSYAGASTDTQYF. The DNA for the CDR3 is TGTGCCAGCAGTTACGCGGGGGCTAGCACAGATACGCAGTATTTT.

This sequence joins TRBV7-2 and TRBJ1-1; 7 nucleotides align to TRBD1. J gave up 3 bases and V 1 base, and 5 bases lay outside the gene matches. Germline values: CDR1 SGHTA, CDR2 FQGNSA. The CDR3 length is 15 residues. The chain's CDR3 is CASSLGGGRYTEAFF. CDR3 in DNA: TGTGCCAGCAGCTTAGGAGGGGGCAGATACACTGAAGCTTTCTTT.

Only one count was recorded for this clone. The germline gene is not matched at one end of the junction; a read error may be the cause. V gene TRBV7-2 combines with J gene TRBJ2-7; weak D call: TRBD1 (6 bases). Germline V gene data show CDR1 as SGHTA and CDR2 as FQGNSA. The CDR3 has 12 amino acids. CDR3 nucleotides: TGTGCCAGCAGTCATAACCTGGACAGTATGCACTTC. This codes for CASSHNLDSMHF.

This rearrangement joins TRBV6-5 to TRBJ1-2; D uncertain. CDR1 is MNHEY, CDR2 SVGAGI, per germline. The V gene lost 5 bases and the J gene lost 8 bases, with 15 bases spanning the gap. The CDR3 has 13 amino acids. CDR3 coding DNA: TGTGCCAGCAGTGAACTCGGTAGCGGAGGCTACACCTTC. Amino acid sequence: CASSELGSGGYTF.

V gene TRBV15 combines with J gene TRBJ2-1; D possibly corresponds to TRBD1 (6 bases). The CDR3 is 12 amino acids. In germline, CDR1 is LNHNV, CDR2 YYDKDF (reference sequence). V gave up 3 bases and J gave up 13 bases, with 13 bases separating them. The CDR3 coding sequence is TGTGCCACCAGCAGCGACGGACAGAATCAGTTCTTC. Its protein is CATSSDGQNQFF.

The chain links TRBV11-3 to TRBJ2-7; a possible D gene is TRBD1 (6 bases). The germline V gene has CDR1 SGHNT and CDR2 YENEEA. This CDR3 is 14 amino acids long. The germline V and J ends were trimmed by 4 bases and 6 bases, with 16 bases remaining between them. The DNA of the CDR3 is TGTGCCAGCAGCTCAGGGGCCGGTATAGGCGAGCAGTACTTC. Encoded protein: CASSSGAGIGEQYF.

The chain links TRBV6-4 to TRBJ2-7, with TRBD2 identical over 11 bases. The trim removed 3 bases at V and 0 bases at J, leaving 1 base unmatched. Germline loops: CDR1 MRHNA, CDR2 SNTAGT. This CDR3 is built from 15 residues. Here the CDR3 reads CASSELAGASYEQYF. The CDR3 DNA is TGTGCCAGCAGTGAACTAGCGGGGGCCTCCTACGAGCAGTACTTC.

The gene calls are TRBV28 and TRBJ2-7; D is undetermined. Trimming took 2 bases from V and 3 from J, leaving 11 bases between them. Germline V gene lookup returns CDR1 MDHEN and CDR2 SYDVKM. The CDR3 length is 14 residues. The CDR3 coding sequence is TGTGCCAGCAGTTTAAGTGGGCTCAGCTACGAGCAGTACTTC. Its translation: CASSLSGLSYEQYF. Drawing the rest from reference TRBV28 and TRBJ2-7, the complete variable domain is DVKVTQSSRYLVKRTGEKVFLECVQDMDHENMFWYRQDPGLGLRLIYFSYDVKMKEKGDIPEGYSVSREKKERFSLILESASTNQTSMYLCASSLSGLSYEQYFGPGTRLTVT.

CDR3: CSVDSGRRTGELFF. Here the CDR3 DNA reads TGCAGCGTTGACTCCGGGAGGCGCACCGGGGAGCTGTTTTTT. The V call is TRBV29-1, the J call TRBJ2-2, with 7 bases aligning to TRBD2. Germline V gene data show CDR1 as SQVTM and CDR2 as ANQGSEA. J was trimmed by 4 bases and V by 3 bases; bases with no gene match: 5. The CDR3 runs to 14 residues.

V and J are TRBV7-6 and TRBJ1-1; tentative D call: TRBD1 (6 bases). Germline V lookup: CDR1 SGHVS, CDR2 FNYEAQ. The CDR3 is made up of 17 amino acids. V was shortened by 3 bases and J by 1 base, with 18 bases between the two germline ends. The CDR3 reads CASSFDRTFEGNTEAFF. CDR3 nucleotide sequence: TGTGCCAGCAGCTTTGACAGGACATTTGAGGGGAACACTGAAGCTTTCTTT.

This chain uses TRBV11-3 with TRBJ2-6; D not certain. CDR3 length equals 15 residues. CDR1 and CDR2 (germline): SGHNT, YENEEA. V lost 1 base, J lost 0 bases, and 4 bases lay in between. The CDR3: CASSLAFSGANVLTF. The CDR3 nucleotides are TGTGCCAGCAGCTTAGCCTTCTCTGGGGCCAACGTCCTGACTTTC.

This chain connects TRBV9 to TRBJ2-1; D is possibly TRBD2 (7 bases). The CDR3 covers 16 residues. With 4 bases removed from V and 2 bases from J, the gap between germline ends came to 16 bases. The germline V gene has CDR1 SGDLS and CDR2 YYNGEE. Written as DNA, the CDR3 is TGTGCCAGCAGCCCCTCGGGGGGCCAAACCTACAATGAGCAGTTCTTC. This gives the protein CASSPSGGQTYNEQFF.

CDR3 nucleotides: TGTGCCAGCAGCCTCTCCCATAGCTCTGGAAACACCATATATTTT. Protein: CASSLSHSSGNTIYF. The chain is built from TRBV5-6 and TRBJ1-3; D remains ambiguous. The CDR3 length is 15 residues. V lost 4 bases and J 0 bases, leaving 11 bases between the germline ends. Germline CDR1 SGHDT, CDR2 YYEEEE.

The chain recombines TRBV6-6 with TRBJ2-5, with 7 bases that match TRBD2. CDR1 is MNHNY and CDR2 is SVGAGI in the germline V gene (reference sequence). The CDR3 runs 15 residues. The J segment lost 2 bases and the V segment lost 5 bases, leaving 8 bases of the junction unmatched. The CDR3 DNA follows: TGTGCCAGCAGTCCTACAGCGGGGATACAAGAGACCCAGTACTTC. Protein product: CASSPTAGIQETQYF.

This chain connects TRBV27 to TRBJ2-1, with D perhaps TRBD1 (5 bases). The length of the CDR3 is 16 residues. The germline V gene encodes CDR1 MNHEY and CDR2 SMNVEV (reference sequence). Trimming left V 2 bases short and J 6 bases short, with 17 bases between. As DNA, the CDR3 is TGTGCCAGCAGTTTAGGTGCTGACAGACAACTCAATGAGCAGTTCTTC. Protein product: CASSLGADRQLNEQFF.

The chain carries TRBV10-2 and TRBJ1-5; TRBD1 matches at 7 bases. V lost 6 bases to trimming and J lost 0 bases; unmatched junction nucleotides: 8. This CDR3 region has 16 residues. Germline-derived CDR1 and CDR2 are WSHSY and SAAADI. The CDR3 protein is CASSLGQVDSNQPQHF. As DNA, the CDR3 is TGCGCCAGCAGCCTTGGACAGGTCGATAGCAATCAGCCCCAGCATTTT.

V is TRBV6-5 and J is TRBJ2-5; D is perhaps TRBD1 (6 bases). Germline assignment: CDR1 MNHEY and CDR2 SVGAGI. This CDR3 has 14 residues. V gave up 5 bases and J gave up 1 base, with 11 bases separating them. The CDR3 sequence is CASSKQGIQETQYF. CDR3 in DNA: TGTGCCAGCAGTAAACAGGGCATCCAAGAGACCCAGTACTTC.

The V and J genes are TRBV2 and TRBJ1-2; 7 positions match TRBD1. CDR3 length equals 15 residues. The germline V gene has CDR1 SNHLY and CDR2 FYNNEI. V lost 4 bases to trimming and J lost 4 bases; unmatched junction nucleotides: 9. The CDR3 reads CASSGRGLTPYGYTF. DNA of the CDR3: TGTGCCAGCAGTGGAAGGGGGCTCACCCCCTATGGCTACACCTTC.

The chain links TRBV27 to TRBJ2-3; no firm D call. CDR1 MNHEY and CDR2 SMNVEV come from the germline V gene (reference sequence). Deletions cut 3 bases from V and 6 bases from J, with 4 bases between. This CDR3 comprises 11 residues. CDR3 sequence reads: CASSFRDTQYF. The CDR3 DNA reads TGTGCCAGCAGTTTCCGTGATACGCAGTATTTT.

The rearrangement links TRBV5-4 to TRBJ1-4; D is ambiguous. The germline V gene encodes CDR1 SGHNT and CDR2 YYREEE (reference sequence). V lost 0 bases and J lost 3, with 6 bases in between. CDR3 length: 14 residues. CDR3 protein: CASSLEVANEKLFF. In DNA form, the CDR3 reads TGTGCCAGCAGCTTGGAAGTAGCTAATGAAAAACTGTTTTTT.

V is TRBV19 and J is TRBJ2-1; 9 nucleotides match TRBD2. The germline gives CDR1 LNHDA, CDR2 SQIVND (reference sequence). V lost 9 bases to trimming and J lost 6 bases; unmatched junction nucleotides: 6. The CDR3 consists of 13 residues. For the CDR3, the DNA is TGTGCCAGCGGGGTAGCGGGAGCCAATGAGCAGTTCTTC. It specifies CASGVAGANEQFF.

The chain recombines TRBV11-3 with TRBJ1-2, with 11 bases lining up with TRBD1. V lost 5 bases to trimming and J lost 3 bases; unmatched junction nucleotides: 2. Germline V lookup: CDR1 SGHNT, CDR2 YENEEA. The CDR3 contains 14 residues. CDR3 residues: CASSAGQGDYGYTF. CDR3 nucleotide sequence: TGTGCCAGCAGCGCGGGACAGGGGGACTATGGCTACACCTTC.

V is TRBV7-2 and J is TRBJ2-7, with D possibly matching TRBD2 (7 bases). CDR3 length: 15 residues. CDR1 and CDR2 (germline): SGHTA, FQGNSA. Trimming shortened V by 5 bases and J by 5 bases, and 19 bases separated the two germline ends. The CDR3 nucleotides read TGTGCCAGCAGCCCGCAGGGGCGGGGGAAGCACGAGCAGTACTTC. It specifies CASSPQGRGKHEQYF.

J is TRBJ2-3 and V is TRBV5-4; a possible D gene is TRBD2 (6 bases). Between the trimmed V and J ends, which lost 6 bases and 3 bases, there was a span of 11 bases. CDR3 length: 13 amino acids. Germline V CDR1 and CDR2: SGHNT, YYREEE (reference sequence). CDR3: CASTRLGTDTQYF. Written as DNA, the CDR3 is TGTGCCAGCACCAGACTAGGGACAGATACGCAGTATTTT.

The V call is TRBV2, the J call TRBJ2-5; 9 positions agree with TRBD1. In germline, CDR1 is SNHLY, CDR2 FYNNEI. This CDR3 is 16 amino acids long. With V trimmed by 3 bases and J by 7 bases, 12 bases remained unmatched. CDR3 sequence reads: CASSESAGQGKGTQYF. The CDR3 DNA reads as TGTGCCAGCAGTGAGTCGGCGGGACAGGGCAAAGGGACCCAGTACTTC.